The TCR beta chain described here comes from a study of T-cell memory formation after mild COVID-19. Study-wide background: TCR clusters showed largely donor specificity.

The CDR3 is 15 residues long. Germline-derived CDR1 and CDR2 are SGDLS and YYNGEE. The ends were cut back, 1 base at V and 4 bases at J, with 11 bases in the middle. TCRdb reprocessed the 5' RACE reads with MiXCR, giving one entry per CDR3 protein. The table shows approximately 260,000 distinct CDR3 sequences, with 15% to 20% occurring only once. V is TRBV9 and J is TRBJ2-2; D is possibly TRBD1 (5 bases). The sequenced sample was PBMCs or a T cell subset sorted from them (not recorded which). The receptor's source is a man aged 18 to 30 who had mild COVID-19 (a few samples of this study predate the infection). Cell type and time point are not known. The CDR3: CASSVKDIFTGELFF. The CDR3 nucleotides are TGTGCCAGCAGCGTAAAGGACATCTTCACCGGGGAGCTGTTTTTT.